This T cell receptor beta chain was observed in a study of radiation and T cells in renal cell carcinoma. Method: immunoSEQ multiplex PCR; TCRdb's copy keeps in-frame clones and lacks some. The table has over 120,000 clones, 88% seen once. The time point denotes: baseline pretreatment blood. As for treatment: 15 Gy SBRT to primary tumor, nephrectomy 4 weeks later. The CDR3 consists of 13 residues. Germline loops: CDR1 MNHNS, CDR2 SASEGT. Trimming stripped 0 bases from V and 8 bases from J, with 10 bases between. The table lists this clone with a few counts. Different DNA sequences within this sample yield the same CDR3.

The V and J genes are TRBV6-1 and TRBJ1-2; D unclear. Sequencing was performed on blood, taken from a patient whose treatment included radiotherapy and nephrectomy. The sequence derives from a woman between 45 and 60 years old with renal cell carcinoma. CDR3 coding DNA: TGTGCCAGCAGTGAAGCGGGGATCTACGGCTACACCTTC. It codes for CASSEAGIYGYTF.